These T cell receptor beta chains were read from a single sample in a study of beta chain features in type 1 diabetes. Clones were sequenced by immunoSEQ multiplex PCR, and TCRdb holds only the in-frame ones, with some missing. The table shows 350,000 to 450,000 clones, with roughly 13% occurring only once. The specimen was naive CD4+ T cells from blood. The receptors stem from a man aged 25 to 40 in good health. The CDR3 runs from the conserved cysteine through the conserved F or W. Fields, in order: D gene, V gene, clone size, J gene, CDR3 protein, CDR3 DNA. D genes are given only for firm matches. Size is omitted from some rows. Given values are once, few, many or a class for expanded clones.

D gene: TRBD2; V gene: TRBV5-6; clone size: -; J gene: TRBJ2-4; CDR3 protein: CASSMGLAIQYF; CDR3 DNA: TGTGCCAGCAGCATGGGACTAGCGATTCAGTACTTC
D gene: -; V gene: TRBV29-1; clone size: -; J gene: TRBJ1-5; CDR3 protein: CSVVRDLGQPQHF; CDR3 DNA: TGCAGCGTTGTGAGGGACCTCGGTCAGCCCCAGCATTTT
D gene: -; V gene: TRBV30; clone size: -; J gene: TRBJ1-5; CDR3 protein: CAWSPQPKGLLNQPQHF; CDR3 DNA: TGTGCCTGGAGCCCCCAACCCAAGGGACTGCTGAATCAGCCCCAGCATTTT
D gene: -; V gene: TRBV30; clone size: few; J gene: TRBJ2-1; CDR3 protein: CAWRNGALVPNEQFF; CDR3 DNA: TGTGCCTGGAGGAACGGGGCGCTGGTTCCAAATGAGCAGTTCTTC
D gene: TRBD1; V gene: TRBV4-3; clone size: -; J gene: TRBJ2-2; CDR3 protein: CASSPTGGGDGELFF; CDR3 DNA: TGCGCCAGCAGCCCGACAGGGGGCGGTGACGGGGAGCTGTTTTTT
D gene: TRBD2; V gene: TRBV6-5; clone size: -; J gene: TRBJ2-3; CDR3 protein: CASERGGRGPDTQYF; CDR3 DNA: TGTGCCAGCGAAAGAGGCGGGAGGGGGCCAGATACGCAGTATTTT
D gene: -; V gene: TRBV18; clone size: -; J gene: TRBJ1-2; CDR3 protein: CASRGGDYGYTF; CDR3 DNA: TGTGCCAGCAGGGGGGGAGACTATGGCTACACCTTC
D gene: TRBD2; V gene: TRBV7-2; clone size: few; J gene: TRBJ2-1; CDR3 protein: CASSLESPWRERREQFF; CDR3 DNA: TGTGCCAGCAGCTTAGAGAGCCCGTGGCGGGAGAGGAGGGAGCAGTTCTTC
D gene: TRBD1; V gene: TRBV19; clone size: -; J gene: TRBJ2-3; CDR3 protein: CASTARGKDTQYF; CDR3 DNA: TGTGCCAGTACGGCCAGGGGGAAAGATACGCAGTATTTT
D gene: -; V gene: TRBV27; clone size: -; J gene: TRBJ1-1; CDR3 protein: CASSSRTAGTEAFF; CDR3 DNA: TGTGCCAGCAGTTCCCGGACAGCCGGAACTGAAGCTTTCTTT
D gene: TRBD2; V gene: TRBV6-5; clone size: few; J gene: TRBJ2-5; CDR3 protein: CASRPTSGSGETQYF; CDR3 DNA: TGTGCCAGCAGACCGACTAGCGGGAGCGGTGAGACCCAGTACTTC
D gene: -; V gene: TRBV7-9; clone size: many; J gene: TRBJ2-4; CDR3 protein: CASSRTGTAKNIQYF; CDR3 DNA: TGTGCCAGCAGTCGTACCGGGACAGCCAAAAACATTCAGTACTTC
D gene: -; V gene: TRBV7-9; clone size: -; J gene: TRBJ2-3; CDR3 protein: CASSLESTDTQYF; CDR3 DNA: TGTGCCAGCAGCTTAGAAAGTACAGATACGCAGTATTTT